This T cell receptor (beta chain) was captured in a study of Ad26.COV2.S vaccination and SARS-CoV-2 variants. Study findings and constraints: Relative to placebo recipients, vaccine recipients exhibited elevated spike-specific TCR breadth. After vaccination, substantial breadth of spike-specific CD8+ and CD4+ responses was reported.

Notes on this clone: Its antigen is not known.

The sample's treatment: over 15 received Ad26.COV2.S at low or high dose, single or two shots; 5 received placebo; per-sample allocation not given. Collection of the samples took place on day 63 after the first injection of vaccine or placebo. As its vector, the vaccine had Ad26, which expressed Wuhan-strain SARS-CoV-2 spike. CDR3 length equals 13 residues. Looked up from germline, CDR1 is LNHDA and CDR2 is SQIVND (reference sequence). Trimming stripped 9 bases from V and 6 bases from J, with 17 bases between. Assay: immunoSEQ multiplex PCR; the TCRdb copy retains only in-frame clones and omits some. The sample shows a few hundred thousand clones, 83% of them seen only once.

This receptor was obtained from a person between 18 and 59 years old who received the Ad26.COV2.S COVID-19 vaccine or a placebo. Sequencing used peripheral blood, obtained in a trial of Ad26.COV2.S vaccine versus placebo. This rearrangement joins TRBV19 to TRBJ1-2; D unresolved. The CDR3 DNA sequence: TGTGCCAGCATTGGGAGTTTTTGGAATGGCTACACCTTC. Translation gives CASIGSFWNGYTF.